One and the same sample provided the 8 T cell receptor beta chains below, sequenced in a study. TCRdb reanalysed the 5' RACE reads using MiXCR and keeps one entry per CDR3 protein. The repertoire has approximately 7,000 distinct CDR3 sequences, 50% of them found once; the top ten carry 3% to 3.5%. What was sequenced was naive CD4+ T cells sorted from a lymph node. Subset: naive CD4+ T cells, CD4+CD45RA+CD25-. The source of these receptors is a female donor with breast cancer.

The rearrangement links TRBV7-6 to TRBJ2-2, with D perhaps being TRBD1 or TRBD2 (5 bases each). This CDR3 region has 16 residues. Germline values: CDR1 SGHVS, CDR2 FNYEAQ. Trimming pared 0 bases from V and 7 bases from J, leaving 15 bases between. The CDR3 here is CASSLAPGTSGGELFF. The CDR3 bases are TGTGCCAGCAGCTTAGCACCGGGGACCAGTGGCGGGGAGCTGTTTTTT.

For the CDR3, the DNA is TGTGCCAGCAGCCGCTACGGACTGGTTCAGGGAGTCGAGCAGTACTTC. This translates into CASSRYGLVQGVEQYF. The chain combines TRBV6-5 with TRBJ2-7; the D gene could be TRBD1 or TRBD2 (5 bases each). Trimming shortened V by 6 bases and J by 6 bases, and 24 bases separated the two germline ends. This CDR3 region has 16 residues. Germline V lookup: CDR1 MNHEY, CDR2 SVGAGI.

This clonotype was counted only a few times. The V and J genes are TRBV4-1 and TRBJ2-5; no clear D gene. Germline V gene lookup returns CDR1 MGHRA and CDR2 YSYEKL. Deletions cut 1 base from V and 5 bases from J, with 8 bases between. This CDR3 is built from 13 residues. The CDR3 DNA follows: TGCGCCAGCAGCCAAGCCCAAATCGAGACCCAGTACTTC. Protein: CASSQAQIETQYF.

This clonotype has just one count. The chain couples TRBV2 to TRBJ1-5, with TRBD1 as a possible D gene (6 bases). This CDR3 contains 16 residues. V lost 4 bases to trimming and J lost 0 bases, with 13 bases between them. The germline gives CDR1 SNHLY, CDR2 FYNNEI. The CDR3 coding sequence is TGTGCCAGCAGTGTGGGGTTACAGGGTAGCAATCAGCCCCAGCATTTT. This sequence encodes CASSVGLQGSNQPQHF.

The chain uses TRBV7-2 and TRBJ2-3; D may be TRBD2 (5 bases). Trimming pared 0 bases from V and 5 bases from J, leaving 9 bases between. The CDR3 runs 14 residues. The germline V gene encodes CDR1 SGHTA and CDR2 FQGNSA. The CDR3, as DNA: TGTGCCAGCAGCTTAGCGGGAGCGATAGATACGCAGTATTTT. This codes for CASSLAGAIDTQYF.

This clonotype has just a few counts. The chain recombines TRBV6-1 with TRBJ1-2; unclear D gene. V was shortened by 5 bases and J by 2 bases, with 3 bases between the two germline ends. This CDR3 contains 11 residues. The V gene's germline CDR1 is MNHNS and CDR2 SASEGT. The CDR3 sequence is CASSSNYGYTF. The CDR3 DNA follows: TGTGCCAGCAGTTCCAACTATGGCTACACCTTC.

The count of this clonotype is one. An end of the junction does not agree with germline; a read error may underlie this. V and J are TRBV11-2 and TRBJ1-1; D uncertain. The CDR3 totals 13 residues. Germline V gene lookup returns CDR1 SGHAT and CDR2 FQNNGV. In DNA form, the CDR3 reads TGTGCCAGCAGCTTAGTAGGGAACACTGAAGCTTCCTTT. Its protein product is CASSLVGNTEASF.

V is TRBV5-5 and J is TRBJ2-5; tentative D call: TRBD1 (6 bases). CDR3 length: 13 residues. Trimming stripped 4 bases from V and 5 bases from J, with 12 bases between. Germline lookup yields CDR1 SGHKS and CDR2 YYEKEE (reference sequence). DNA for the CDR3: TGTGCCAGCAGCATACAGGGACGGGAGACCCAGTACTTC. Encoded protein: CASSIQGRETQYF.